The clone carrying this T cell receptor (beta chain) is a singleton in its sample. Its antigen is as yet unknown. After constant-region reverse-primer amplification, full-length variable regions underwent semi-nested PCR with Nested Universal Primer A. TCRdb ran MiXCR on the 5' RACE reads and lists one entry per CDR3 protein. The table includes some 8,000 distinct CDR3 sequences, around 50% detected once. Study-level results: In terms of TCR gene usage, tumor memory CD4+ T cells clustered together with blood and lymph node memory CD4+ cells, as well as with lymph node naive CD4+ cells. Greatest tumor Treg TCR overlap was with tumor naive CD4+ cells.

CDR3 size: 10 residues. The V and J ends lost 6 bases and 5 bases respectively, with 7 bases between them. Germline CDR1 is DFQATT and CDR2 is SNEGSKA (reference sequence). Memory CD4+ T cells were sorted as CD4+CD45RO+CD25- cells. The chain couples TRBV20-1 to TRBJ1-2; D unclear. The sample was memory CD4+ T cells sorted from a lymph node. The subset denotes: memory CD4+ T cells, CD4+CD45RO+CD25-. The receptor was isolated from a female donor with breast cancer. The CDR3 loop is CSAPRYGYTF. The CDR3 DNA sequence: TGCAGTGCCCCCCGGTATGGCTACACCTTC.